This T cell receptor beta chain was captured by sequencing in a study of tumor and adjacent non-tumor tissue in lung cancer. TCRbeta libraries were built with three rounds of nested PCR, modified from ARM-PCR. TCRdb passed the multiplex PCR reads through MiXCR, listing each CDR3 protein once. The sample shows approximately 79,000 distinct CDR3 sequences, around two thirds of them seen only once. No cell sorting was done before RNA was extracted from the tissue. Notes on this clonotype: The junction departs from the called germline gene at one end, perhaps through a read error.

The sample consisted of lung tumor tissue. The clonotype originates from a man between 70 and 80 years old with non-small cell lung cancer.

Here the CDR3 reads CSVGRPGTYGCTF. CDR3 bases: TGCAGCGTTGGCCGCCCAGGGACTTATGGCTGCACCTTC. The J gene is TRBJ1-2, the V gene TRBV29-1; maybe TRBD1 (5 bases). The length of the CDR3 is 13 residues. Germline V gene sequence: CDR1 SQVTM, CDR2 ANQGSEA. The full variable domain, in which reference TRBV29-1 and TRBJ1-2 provide the parts outside the CDR3, is SAVISQKPSRDICQRGTSLTIQCQVDSQVTMMFWYRQQPGQSLTLIATANQGSEATYESGFVIDKFPISRPNLTFSTLTVSNMSPEDSSIYLCSVGRPGTYGCTFGSGTRLTVV.